This is a list of T cell receptor beta chains from one sample in a study of blood T cell repertoires in COVID-19. TCRdb's copy holds only in-frame clones and misses some; the assay was immunoSEQ multiplex PCR. The table lists approximately 160,000 clones, approximately 88% of them singletons. Sequenced material: peripheral blood. These receptors were obtained from a woman older than 75 with active or convalescent COVID-19. CDR3s include the opening cysteine and the closing phenylalanine or tryptophan. The order of the fields is V gene, D gene, J gene, clone size, CDR3 protein, CDR3 DNA. A D gene is named only where the DNA matches it firmly. The size field is filled for only some rows; it gives once, few, many or a size class.

V: TRBV19
D: TRBD1
J: TRBJ1-1
size: many
CDR3: CASIGQGRNTEAFF
DNA: TGTGCCAGTATCGGACAGGGTAGGAACACTGAAGCTTTCTTT

V: TRBV19
D: TRBD1
J: TRBJ2-7
size: NA
CDR3: CASSMGTVQYF
DNA: TGTGCCAGTAGTATGGGGACAGTTCAGTACTTC

V: TRBV3-1/TRBV3-2
D: NA
J: TRBJ1-4
size: NA
CDR3: CASSQDSGGGAFEKLFF
DNA: TGTGCCAGCAGCCAAGATTCGGGAGGAGGGGCGTTTGAAAAACTGTTTTTT

V: TRBV4-3
D: TRBD1
J: TRBJ1-4
size: NA
CDR3: CASSQGDREGEKLFF
DNA: TGCGCCAGCAGCCAAGGGGACAGGGAGGGCGAAAAACTGTTTTTT

V: TRBV7-2
D: TRBD2
J: TRBJ2-2
size: NA
CDR3: CASSTSGGYSNTGELFF
DNA: TGTGCCAGCTCGACTAGCGGGGGGTACTCGAACACCGGGGAGCTGTTTTTT

V: TRBV7-3
D: TRBD1
J: TRBJ1-1
size: NA
CDR3: CASSQGQGVIEAFF
DNA: TGTGCCAGCAGTCAGGGACAGGGGGTGATTGAAGCTTTCTTT

V: TRBV2
D: TRBD1
J: TRBJ1-6
size: NA
CDR3: CASSLTGVGSPLHF
DNA: TGTGCCAGCAGCCTGACAGGGGTGGGTTCACCCCTCCACTTT

V: TRBV27
D: NA
J: TRBJ1-4
size: NA
CDR3: CASSLGRANEKLFF
DNA: TGTGCCAGCAGTTTGGGGAGGGCTAATGAAAAACTGTTTTTT

V: TRBV29-1
D: TRBD2
J: TRBJ2-7
size: NA
CDR3: CSVGGTGPGSGEQYF
DNA: TGCAGCGTGGGAGGGACGGGCCCGGGGTCCGGCGAGCAGTACTTC

V: TRBV19
D: TRBD1
J: TRBJ1-2
size: NA
CDR3: CASSPGQGVAGYTF
DNA: TGTGCCAGTAGCCCGGGACAGGGGGTGGCTGGCTACACCTTC

V: TRBV4-3
D: NA
J: TRBJ1-1
size: NA
CDR3: CASSQESLMNTEAFF
DNA: TGCGCCAGCAGCCAAGAGAGCCTCATGAACACTGAAGCTTTCTTT

V: TRBV6-5
D: NA
J: TRBJ1-3
size: few
CDR3: CASRLTSSGNTIYF
DNA: TGTGCCAGCAGATTGACAAGCTCTGGAAACACCATATATTTT

V: TRBV6-6
D: TRBD1
J: TRBJ1-2
size: NA
CDR3: CASNRGQGASFNYGYTF
DNA: TGTGCCAGCAATCGGGGACAGGGGGCATCCTTTAACTATGGCTACACCTTC

V: TRBV7-9
D: NA
J: TRBJ1-2
size: NA
CDR3: CASSLWGEGFEGYTF
DNA: TGTGCCAGCAGCTTATGGGGGGAGGGTTTTGAAGGCTACACCTTC

V: TRBV6-4
D: NA
J: TRBJ2-1
size: NA
CDR3: CASSEQGSYNEQFF
DNA: TGTGCCAGCAGTGAGCAGGGGTCCTACAATGAGCAGTTCTTC

V: TRBV5-1
D: TRBD1
J: TRBJ2-7
size: NA
CDR3: CASSLARQGPYEQYF
DNA: TGCGCCAGCAGCTTGGCGCGACAGGGGCCGTACGAGCAGTACTTC

V: TRBV27
D: NA
J: TRBJ2-3
size: NA
CDR3: CASSLTGYTQYF
DNA: TGTGCCAGCAGTTTAACAGGGTATACGCAGTATTTT

V: TRBV5-6
D: NA
J: TRBJ2-2
size: NA
CDR3: CASSFRGTLGGELFF
DNA: TGTGCCAGCAGCTTCCGAGGGACTCTTGGCGGGGAGCTGTTTTTT

V: TRBV6-5
D: TRBD1
J: TRBJ1-2
size: NA
CDR3: CASTWDRVGYTF
DNA: TGTGCCAGCACCTGGGACAGGGTTGGCTACACCTTC

V: TRBV12-3/TRBV12-4
D: TRBD1
J: TRBJ1-2
size: NA
CDR3: CASSTGGNYGYTF
DNA: TGTGCCAGCAGTACAGGGGGCAACTATGGCTACACCTTC

V: TRBV20-1
D: NA
J: TRBJ1-4
size: NA
CDR3: CSAFFREKLFF
DNA: TGCAGTGCTTTCTTCCGGGAAAAACTGTTTTTT

V: TRBV7-9
D: NA
J: TRBJ1-4
size: NA
CDR3: CASKSETGGYYEKLFF
DNA: TGTGCCAGCAAATCGGAGACGGGGGGGTATTATGAAAAACTGTTTTTT